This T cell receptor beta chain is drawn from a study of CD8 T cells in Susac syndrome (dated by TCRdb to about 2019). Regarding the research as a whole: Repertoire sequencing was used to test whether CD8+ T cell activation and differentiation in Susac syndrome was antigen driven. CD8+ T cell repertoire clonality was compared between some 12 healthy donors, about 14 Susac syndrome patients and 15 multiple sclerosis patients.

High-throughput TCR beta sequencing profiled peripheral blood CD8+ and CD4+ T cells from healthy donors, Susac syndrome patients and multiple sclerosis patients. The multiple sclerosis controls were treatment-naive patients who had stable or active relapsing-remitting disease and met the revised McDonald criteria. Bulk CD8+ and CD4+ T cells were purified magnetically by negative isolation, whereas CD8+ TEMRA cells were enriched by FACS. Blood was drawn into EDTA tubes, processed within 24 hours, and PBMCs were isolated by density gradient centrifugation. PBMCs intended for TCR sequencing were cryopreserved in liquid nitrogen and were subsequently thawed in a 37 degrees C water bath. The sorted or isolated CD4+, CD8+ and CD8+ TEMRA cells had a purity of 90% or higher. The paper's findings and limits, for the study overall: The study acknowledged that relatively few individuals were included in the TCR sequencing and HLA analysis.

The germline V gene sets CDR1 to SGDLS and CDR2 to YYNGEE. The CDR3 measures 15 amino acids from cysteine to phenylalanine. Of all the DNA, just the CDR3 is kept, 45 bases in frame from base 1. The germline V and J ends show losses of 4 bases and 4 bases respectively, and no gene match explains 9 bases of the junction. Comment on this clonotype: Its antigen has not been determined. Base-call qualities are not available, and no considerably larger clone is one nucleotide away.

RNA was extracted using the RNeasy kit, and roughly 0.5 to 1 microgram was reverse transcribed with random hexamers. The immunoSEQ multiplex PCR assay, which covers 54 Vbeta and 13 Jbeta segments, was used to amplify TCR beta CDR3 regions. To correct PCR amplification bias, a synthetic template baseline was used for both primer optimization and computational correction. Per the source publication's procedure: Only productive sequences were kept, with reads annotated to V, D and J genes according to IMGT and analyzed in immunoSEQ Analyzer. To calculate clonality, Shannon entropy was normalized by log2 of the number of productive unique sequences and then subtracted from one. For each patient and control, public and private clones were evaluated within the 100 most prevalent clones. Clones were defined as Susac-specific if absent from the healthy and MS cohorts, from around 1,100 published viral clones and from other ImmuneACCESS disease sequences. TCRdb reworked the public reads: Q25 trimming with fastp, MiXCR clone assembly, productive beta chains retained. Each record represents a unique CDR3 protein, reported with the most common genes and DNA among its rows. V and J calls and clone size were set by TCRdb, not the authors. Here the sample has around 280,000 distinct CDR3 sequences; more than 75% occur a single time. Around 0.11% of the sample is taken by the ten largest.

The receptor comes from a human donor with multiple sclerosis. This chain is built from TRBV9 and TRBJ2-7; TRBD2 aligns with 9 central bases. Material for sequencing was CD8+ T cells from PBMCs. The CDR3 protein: CASSPGGSGSYEQYF. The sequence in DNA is TGTGCCAGCAGCCCTGGGGGTAGCGGGAGTTACGAGCAGTACTTC.